Shown below are 5 T cell receptor beta chains from a single sample sequenced in a study of cytomegalovirus exposure and HLA in healthy donors. Primers included in the PCR were 60 Vbeta and 13 Jbeta primers. Clones were sequenced by immunoSEQ multiplex PCR, and TCRdb holds only the in-frame ones, with some missing. This table has fewer than 250,000 clones, around 80% appearing once. The source material was PBMCs. These receptors all stem from a middle-aged man in good health and CMV-seropositive.

The rearrangement joins TRBV6-1 to TRBJ2-1, with 7 positions matching TRBD2. This CDR3 spans 13 amino acids. Germline V gene sequence: CDR1 MNHNS, CDR2 SASEGT. V lost 5 bases and J lost 8; bases outside the gene matches: 6. CDR3 amino acids: CASSRDYSDEQFF. DNA of the CDR3: TGTGCCAGCAGTCGGGACTACAGCGATGAGCAGTTCTTC.

V is TRBV6-5 and J is TRBJ1-4; D is perhaps TRBD1 (5 bases). The CDR3 consists of 14 residues. The germline CDR1 and CDR2 sequences are MNHEY and SVGAGI. Between the trimmed V and J ends, which lost 0 bases and 8 bases, there was a span of 10 bases. The chain's CDR3 is CASSYSQGGEKLFF. For the CDR3, the DNA is TGTGCCAGCAGTTACTCGCAGGGAGGCGAAAAACTGTTTTTT.

The chain combines TRBV7-9 with TRBJ1-1; tentative D call: TRBD1 (5 bases). The germline V gene encodes CDR1 SEHNR and CDR2 FQNEAQ (reference sequence). V lost 5 bases and J lost 1, with 14 bases in between. The CDR3 consists of 15 residues. The CDR3 protein is CASSPPGGANTEAFF. The DNA of the CDR3 is TGTGCCAGCAGCCCACCAGGAGGGGCGAACACTGAAGCTTTCTTT.

The chain is built from TRBV7-8 and TRBJ1-2; 11 bases are shared with TRBD1. Unmatched junction bases numbered 6, after V lost 5 bases and J lost 4 bases. This CDR3 spans 15 amino acids. The germline V gene has CDR1 SGHVS and CDR2 FQNEAQ. The CDR3 DNA sequence: TGTGCCAGCAGCCAAGGGACAGGGGGTCTCTATGGCTACACCTTC. This gives the protein CASSQGTGGLYGYTF. The entire variable domain, with the rest obtained from reference TRBV7-8 and TRBJ1-2, is as follows: GAGVSQSPRYKVAKRGQDVALRCDPISGHVSLFWYQQALGQGPEFLTYFQNEAQLDKSGLPSDRFFAERPEGSVSTLKIQRTQQEDSAVYLCASSQGTGGLYGYTFGSGTRLTVV.

The chain's CDR3 is CATQGNTEAFF. The CDR3 nucleotides read TGTGCCACCCAGGGGAACACTGAAGCTTTCTTT. The V gene is TRBV15, the J gene TRBJ1-1; perhaps TRBD1 as D (5 bases). Germline V gene data show CDR1 as LNHNV and CDR2 as YYDKDF (reference sequence). There are 11 residues in the CDR3. V was cut by 8 bases and J by 1 base, with 5 bases left in between. The variable domain in full, with the rest retrieved from reference TRBV15 and TRBJ1-1, is DAMVIQNPRYQVTQFGKPVTLSCSQTLNHNVMYWYQQKSSQAPKLLFHYYDKDFNNEADTPDNFQSRRPNTSFCFLDIRSPGLGDTAMYLCATQGNTEAFFGQGTRLTVV.